Below, 22 T cell receptor beta chains from the same sample are listed, as sequenced in a study of blood T cell repertoires in COVID-19. Some clones are missing from TCRdb's copy, which holds only in-frame ones; the method was immunoSEQ multiplex PCR. The repertoire holds fewer than 400,000 clones, with roughly 90% as singletons. The specimen sequenced was peripheral blood. The receptors were gathered from a woman in her twenties or thirties with COVID-19, enrolled during active disease.

V gene TRBV27 combines with J gene TRBJ1-1; unclear D gene. Germline CDR1 MNHEY, CDR2 SMNVEV (reference sequence). Trimming shortened V by 1 base and J by 1 base, and 7 bases separated the two germline ends. The CDR3 has 14 amino acids. The CDR3 DNA follows: TGTGCCAGCAGTTTATTAAGCCCGAACACTGAAGCTTTCTTT. Its protein is CASSLLSPNTEAFF.

The chain employs TRBV10-3 and TRBJ2-3; 8 nucleotides match TRBD1. CDR3 length equals 16 residues. The V and J ends lost 2 bases and 3 bases, in that order; junction bases with no gene match: 7. Germline V gene lookup returns CDR1 ENHRY and CDR2 SYGVKD. The CDR3 region has the DNA TGTGCCATCAGTGAGGGAACAGGGGGGTGGACAGATACGCAGTATTTT. This sequence encodes CAISEGTGGWTDTQYF.

The V call is TRBV6-5, the J call TRBJ1-5, with TRBD1 as a possible D gene (5 bases). Germline V gene sequence: CDR1 MNHEY, CDR2 SVGAGI. The CDR3 is 15 residues long. Trimming cost V 6 bases and J 5 bases, with 17 bases left between them. CDR3 in DNA: TGTGCCAGCAGCTCCGGGACTCCGGGGGATCAGCCCCAGCATTTT. It translates to CASSSGTPGDQPQHF.

The J gene is TRBJ1-1, the V gene TRBV7-3, with no clear D. V was cut by 3 bases and J by 6 bases, with 11 bases left in between. The CDR3 consists of 13 residues. Germline V gene lookup returns CDR1 SGHTA and CDR2 FQGTGA. CDR3 nucleotides: TGTGCCAGCAGCTTTCGACCCGGGGCTGAAGCTTTCTTT. Amino acids: CASSFRPGAEAFF.

V usage is TRBV28 and J usage is TRBJ1-3; possible D gene TRBD1, 5 bases. CDR3 size: 16 residues. The V gene lost 0 bases and the J gene lost 8 bases, with 17 bases spanning the gap. Germline lookup yields CDR1 MDHEN and CDR2 SYDVKM. CDR3 DNA sequence: TGTGCCAGCAGTTTATGGGAGAGGTCCAGGGCGCACACCATATATTTT. Amino acids: CASSLWERSRAHTIYF.

This chain joins TRBV5-5 and TRBJ2-3, with D possibly being TRBD1 (6 bases). V lost 3 bases to trimming and J lost 4 bases, with 12 bases between them. There are 14 residues in the CDR3. Germline CDR1 SGHKS, CDR2 YYEKEE (reference sequence). In nucleotides, the CDR3 is TGTGCCAGCAGCTCCAGGGGTTGGGCAGATACGCAGTATTTT. This codes for CASSSRGWADTQYF.

J is TRBJ2-7 and V is TRBV11-2; D might be TRBD1 (6 bases). This CDR3 has 17 residues. The V end lost 6 bases, the J end lost 2 bases, and 23 bases lay between the germline ends. The germline gives CDR1 SGHAT, CDR2 FQNNGV. Here the CDR3 reads CASRTLKGQIIPYEQYF. In nucleotides, the CDR3 is TGTGCCAGCAGAACCCTGAAAGGACAGATCATTCCCTACGAGCAGTACTTC.

The sample holds one count of this clone. The chain recombines TRBV7-8 with TRBJ2-1; D remains ambiguous. The CDR3 contains 17 residues. From germline, CDR1 is SGHVS and CDR2 FQNEAQ. Trimming cost V 5 bases and J 2 bases, with 19 bases left between them. The CDR3 DNA sequence: TGTGCCAGCAGCCCTCTTCGAGAAAGAAGCGCCTACAATGAGCAGTTCTTC. Protein: CASSPLRERSAYNEQFF.

The rearrangement links TRBV10-3 to TRBJ2-7, with 7 bases matching TRBD2. CDR1 is ENHRY and CDR2 is SYGVKD in the germline V gene. The CDR3 sequence is 12 residues long. V gave up 10 bases and J gave up 2 bases; unmatched junction bases: 5. The CDR3: CATTGTTYEQYF. As DNA, the CDR3 is TGTGCCACCACCGGGACTACCTACGAGCAGTACTTC.

V gene TRBV30 combines with J gene TRBJ2-1, with TRBD2 matching over 7 bases. The trim removed 8 bases at V and 3 bases at J, leaving 1 base unmatched. Germline CDR1 reads GTSNPN; CDR2 reads SVGIG (reference sequence). The CDR3 has 11 amino acids. This CDR3 reads CAQRDYNEQFF. DNA of the CDR3: TGTGCCCAGCGGGACTACAATGAGCAGTTCTTC. The full variable domain, in which reference TRBV30 and TRBJ2-1 provide the parts outside the CDR3, is SQTIHQWPATLVQPVGSPLSLECTVEGTSNPNLYWYRQAAGRGLQLLFYSVGIGQISSEVPQNLSASRPQDRQFILSSKKLLLSDSGFYLCAQRDYNEQFFGPGTRLTVL.

The chain couples TRBV30 to TRBJ1-2; D not certain. With 0 bases removed from V and 7 bases from J, the gap between germline ends came to 9 bases. The CDR3 runs 12 residues. Germline V gene sequence: CDR1 GTSNPN, CDR2 SVGIG (reference sequence). This CDR3 is CAWSVGSSGYTF. CDR3 DNA: TGTGCCTGGAGTGTCGGTAGCAGTGGCTACACCTTC.

The V gene is TRBV28, the J gene TRBJ2-7; D might be TRBD2 (6 bases). Trimming took 2 bases from V and 3 from J, leaving 11 bases between them. The CDR3 covers 14 residues. CDR1 is MDHEN and CDR2 is SYDVKM in the germline V gene. CDR3 sequence: CASSLRGGIYEQYF. The CDR3 bases are TGTGCCAGCAGTTTACGGGGCGGGATCTACGAGCAGTACTTC.

J is TRBJ1-4 and V is TRBV14; D remains unclear. Germline values: CDR1 SGHDN, CDR2 FVKESK. Trimming stripped 0 bases from V and 10 bases from J, with 3 bases between. This CDR3 contains 11 residues. The CDR3 here is CASSQERKLFF. DNA for the CDR3: TGTGCCAGCAGCCAAGAGAGAAAACTGTTTTTT.

The rearrangement uses TRBV7-8 and TRBJ1-2, with D perhaps TRBD1 (5 bases). This CDR3 has 16 residues. Per the germline V gene, CDR1 is SGHVS and CDR2 is FQNEAQ. Trimming removed 2 bases from V and 4 bases from J, with 17 bases in between. CDR3 DNA: TGTGCCAGCAGCTTACGGCGGGGGGGTTACGGCTATGGCTACACCTTC. It codes for CASSLRRGGYGYGYTF. Complete variable domain (other parts from reference TRBV7-8 and TRBJ1-2): GAGVSQSPRYKVAKRGQDVALRCDPISGHVSLFWYQQALGQGPEFLTYFQNEAQLDKSGLPSDRFFAERPEGSVSTLKIQRTQQEDSAVYLCASSLRRGGYGYGYTFGSGTRLTVV.

The chain couples TRBV4-1 to TRBJ1-2; 10 bases line up with TRBD1. CDR3 length: 17 amino acids. Trimming took 1 base from V and 4 from J; bases not matched to a gene: 9. The germline V gene has CDR1 MGHRA and CDR2 YSYEKL. The CDR3 spells CASSQGRGTGDTYGYTF. The CDR3 DNA reads as TGCGCCAGCAGCCAAGGAAGAGGGACAGGGGATACCTATGGCTACACCTTC.

The V and J genes are TRBV28 and TRBJ2-7, with TRBD2 identical over 7 bases. There are 12 residues in the CDR3. Per germline, CDR1 MDHEN and CDR2 SYDVKM. The V gene end was trimmed by 6 bases and the J gene end by 4 bases; junction bases not matched to a gene: 3. The CDR3 sequence: CASSTGRYEQYF. The CDR3 region has the DNA TGTGCCAGCAGCACCGGGAGGTACGAGCAGTACTTC.

This rearrangement joins TRBV7-2 to TRBJ1-4; 8 positions agree with TRBD1. Germline-derived CDR1 and CDR2 are SGHTA and FQGNSA. The CDR3 totals 17 residues. The trim removed 2 bases at V and 1 base at J, leaving 6 bases unmatched. The CDR3 sequence: CASSLPSTGVTNEKLFF. CDR3 nucleotide sequence: TGTGCCAGCAGCTTACCCTCGACAGGGGTAACTAATGAAAAACTGTTTTTT.

The V and J genes are TRBV3-1 (or the pseudogene TRBV3-2) and TRBJ1-1; D is possibly TRBD1 (6 bases). CDR1 and CDR2 from the germline V gene are LGHDT and YNNKEL (reference sequence). CDR3 size: 14 residues. The V gene lost 2 bases and the J gene lost 2 bases, with 9 bases spanning the gap. Here the CDR3 reads CASSQRGANTEAFF. CDR3 DNA: TGTGCCAGCAGCCAACGGGGGGCTAACACTGAAGCTTTCTTT.

This clone has just one count. The rearrangement joins TRBV7-6 to TRBJ1-1; D remains unclear. The CDR3 runs to 15 residues. CDR1 and CDR2 (germline): SGHVS, FNYEAQ. V was trimmed by 4 bases and J by 4 bases, leaving 16 bases between them. The CDR3 nucleotides are TGTGCCAGCAGCTCCGCCTCGGGTTTTGGCACTGAAGCTTTCTTT. Amino acids: CASSSASGFGTEAFF.

The chain uses TRBV10-3 and TRBJ2-3; a possible D gene is TRBD2 (6 bases). This CDR3 has 15 residues. Deletions cut 3 bases from V and 0 bases from J, with 10 bases between. The germline V gene has CDR1 ENHRY and CDR2 SYGVKD. This CDR3 is CAISDIAASTDTQYF. Here the CDR3 DNA reads TGTGCCATCAGTGACATAGCGGCTAGCACAGATACGCAGTATTTT.

This chain uses TRBV5-1 with TRBJ2-2, with 13 positions matching TRBD2. There are 17 residues in the CDR3. Per germline, CDR1 SGHRS and CDR2 YFSETQ. The trim removed 3 bases at V and 6 bases at J, leaving 8 bases unmatched. In nucleotides, the CDR3 is TGCGCCAGCAGCTCGTGGACTAGCGGGAGTAAGCCCGGGGAGCTGTTTTTT. This translates into CASSSWTSGSKPGELFF.

The chain recombines TRBV7-2 with TRBJ2-2, with 9 bases fitting TRBD2. With V trimmed by 6 bases and J by 1 base, 6 bases remained unmatched. The CDR3 loop spans 16 amino acids. CDR1 SGHTA and CDR2 FQGNSA come from the germline V gene. Here the CDR3 reads CASRNKAGGNTGELFF. Written as DNA, the CDR3 is TGTGCCAGCAGAAATAAAGCGGGAGGGAACACCGGGGAGCTGTTTTTT.